This is a list of T cell receptor beta chains from one sample in a study of blood T cell repertoires in COVID-19. This table comes from immunoSEQ multiplex PCR, and its TCRdb copy is limited to in-frame clones, with some not included. The sample yields some 240,000 clones, 80% to 90% seen once. The sequencing sample was made of PBMCs or T cells enriched from blood (not recorded which). These receptors all stem from a woman aged 45-65 years who had been exposed to COVID-19. The CDR3 runs from the conserved cysteine through the conserved F or W. The order of the fields is V gene, CDR3 protein.

v_gene: TRBV27
CDR3aa: CASSLSGGSYYGYTF

v_gene: TRBV3-1/TRBV3-2
CDR3aa: CASSTGSGNTIYF

v_gene: TRBV15
CDR3aa: CATSRDLGTFDNEQFF

v_gene: TRBV19
CDR3aa: CASSILPTVRNQPQHF

v_gene: TRBV10-3
CDR3aa: CAISDLQGAGYTF

v_gene: TRBV19
CDR3aa: CASSSPSLTGTGVVTQYF

v_gene: TRBV19
CDR3aa: CASSTPDRATEAFF

v_gene: TRBV5-4
CDR3aa: CASSLYGGNQPQHF

v_gene: TRBV30
CDR3aa: CAWTSHQPQHF

v_gene: TRBV30
CDR3aa: CAWSVSETQYF

v_gene: TRBV19
CDR3aa: CASSSRGGKLFF

v_gene: TRBV28
CDR3aa: CASSNFRGSGSYNEQFF

v_gene: TRBV6-5
CDR3aa: CASSRGDTQYF

v_gene: TRBV5-5
CDR3aa: CASRRGKDPYNSPLHF

v_gene: TRBV28
CDR3aa: CASSSRTGHYGYTF

v_gene: TRBV28
CDR3aa: CASSSPGQHTEAFF

v_gene: TRBV4-2
CDR3aa: CASSLQTAGQQGVEQYF

v_gene: TRBV6-5
CDR3aa: CASSWGLGYTF

v_gene: TRBV6-6
CDR3aa: CASSYSRGTGELFF

v_gene: TRBV19
CDR3aa: CASSPRTGGSTEAFF

v_gene: TRBV15
CDR3aa: CATSRDRGGTLNIQYF

v_gene: TRBV4-2
CDR3aa: CASSQGTGGDEQFF

v_gene: TRBV10-3
CDR3aa: CAISVGGSLNQPQHF

v_gene: TRBV3-1/TRBV3-2
CDR3aa: CASSPRGLMSTDTQYF

v_gene: TRBV19
CDR3aa: CASASTSGAYEQYF

v_gene: TRBV12-3/TRBV12-4
CDR3aa: CASNRGREPQHF

v_gene: TRBV12-3/TRBV12-4
CDR3aa: CASSWGQTAFF

v_gene: TRBV12-3/TRBV12-4
CDR3aa: CASSFVPSEAFF

v_gene: TRBV29-1
CDR3aa: CSVGTGESQPQHF

v_gene: TRBV11-2
CDR3aa: CASSFDRGREKLFF

v_gene: TRBV9
CDR3aa: CASSPGPLDTEAFF

v_gene: TRBV10-3
CDR3aa: CAISETGVSYEQYF

v_gene: TRBV3-1/TRBV3-2
CDR3aa: CASSQDRSGGTLSTDTQYF

v_gene: TRBV12-3/TRBV12-4
CDR3aa: CASRQTGPGELFF

v_gene: TRBV2
CDR3aa: CASSDSPSGGGINQETQYF

v_gene: TRBV5-5
CDR3aa: CASSPTPTGGSGYTF

v_gene: TRBV7-2
CDR3aa: CASSTRTSGAETQYF

v_gene: TRBV7-9
CDR3aa: CASSPDGGDSPLHF

v_gene: TRBV19
CDR3aa: CASSLGRGMNTEAFF

v_gene: TRBV7-8
CDR3aa: CASSDRAGELFF

v_gene: TRBV29-1
CDR3aa: CSVEKADRGTEAFF

v_gene: TRBV9
CDR3aa: CASSVGISGELFF

v_gene: TRBV27
CDR3aa: CASSLKGLATDTQYF

v_gene: TRBV27
CDR3aa: CASRLQGHYTEAFF

v_gene: TRBV7-8
CDR3aa: CASSFSSTGHGYTF

v_gene: TRBV4-3
CDR3aa: CASSQTGGSGYTF

v_gene: TRBV4-1
CDR3aa: CASSQRTGWYGYTF

v_gene: TRBV30
CDR3aa: CAWSLNTNTEAFF

v_gene: TRBV9
CDR3aa: CASSSGQGPFTTGGYTF

v_gene: TRBV7-2
CDR3aa: CASSLARGGKLFF

v_gene: TRBV6-5
CDR3aa: CASSPDRGGTEAFF